This T cell receptor beta chain was observed in a study of T-cell reconstitution after alpha-beta-depleted transplantation in children. V gave up 4 bases and J gave up 0 bases, with 12 bases separating them. The CDR3 has 15 residues. In germline, CDR1 is MNHEY, CDR2 SVGEGT. The study, taken as a whole, reports: Hyperexpanded clones declined; after one year, newly produced T cells mostly supplied diversity.

Preparation of the TCRbeta library used unique molecular identifiers. TCRdb used MiXCR to reprocess the PCR reads, holding one entry per CDR3 protein. The sample consists of 150,000 to 200,000 distinct CDR3 sequences, 8.5% to 14% of them appearing once. The sample holds many counts of this clonotype. Its antigen is currently unknown. The sample in question was PBMCs, obtained before TCRalphabeta/CD19-depleted stem cell transplant. The clonotype was recovered from a boy aged 2 to 9 with acute myeloid leukemia, due to receive a stem cell transplant. The chain employs TRBV6-2 or TRBV6-3 and TRBJ1-1, with D possibly TRBD1 on 5 matching bases. The CDR3 protein is CASSSETEVNTEAFF. In DNA form, the CDR3 reads TGTGCCAGCAGTTCAGAGACAGAAGTGAACACTGAAGCTTTCTTT.